This T cell receptor beta chain was obtained from a study of Graves' ophthalmopathy and Graves' hyperthyroidism. The study, taken as a whole, reports: In blood appeared most of the expanded thyroid clonotypes whose frequency exceeded 0.001.

Hyperthyroidism was new, under 2 months, in patients aged 18 to 65. Trimming took 6 bases from V and 4 from J, leaving 10 bases between them. CDR3 size: 13 residues. This clonotype was counted at least ten times. Its antigen is as yet unknown. Researchers took RNA transcripts and amplified TCR beta CDR3 regions from them. HTBI primers served in a first-round RT-PCR, which a second-round multiplex PCR followed. MiXCR, applied by TCRdb to the multiplex PCR reads, yields one record per CDR3 protein. This sample has 400,000 to 450,000 distinct CDR3 sequences, with approximately 21% found just once. V usage is TRBV12-3 or TRBV12-4 and J usage is TRBJ1-5; D unresolved. The TCR was taken from a woman aged 18-29 years with stable Graves' hyperthyroidism. Sequences were obtained from peripheral blood. CDR3 protein: CASSRRLNQPQHF. Here the CDR3 DNA reads TGTGCCAGCAGCAGACGGTTAAATCAGCCCCAGCATTTT.